This record looks at one T cell receptor (beta chain) sequence and its context. This clone was observed once. What antigen it recognizes has not been identified. One base away there is no much larger clone; base qualities are not given. Whole blood was collected in K2EDTA tubes by collaborating institutions according to the institutions' own protocols. Collaborator samples were shipped for TCRbeta analysis as frozen whole blood, isolated PBMCs, or DNA extracted from either sample type. Its CDR3 holds 13 amino acids, cysteine through phenylalanine. Only the CDR3 DNA stays, 39 bases, in frame from base 1. V is shortened by 5 bases, J by 2 bases, and the region joining them spans 10 bases. CDR1 and CDR2 are read off the germline V gene (reference sequence) as LNHNV and YYDKDF. This specimen comes from a study of blood T cell repertoires in COVID-19 (dated by TCRdb to the early 2020s). Context from the whole study: The collaborator samples originated in the United States, Italy and Spain and spanned the acute and convalescent phases of COVID-19. The dataset comprised deeply sampled blood TCRbeta repertoires from subjects exposed to, actively infected with, or recovered from COVID-19. Samples were obtained from the ongoing ImmuneRACE study (first 160 participants) and from 1,254 subjects provided by 6 global collaborators. Where available, HLA class I and class II types were taken from metadata supplied by the sample provider and were not determined by assay-based typing. Sample metadata almost always included a de-identified subject ID, COVID-19 status, age in years and sex. A freely available public database, intended as a resource for researchers studying the immune response to SARS-CoV-2, is where the repertoires were released. The material from the prospective study consisted of cDNA or gDNA derived from T cells, B-cell-depleted T cells, or PBMCs. Study-wide conclusions, independent of this receptor: How much clinical and demographic metadata was included differed by source and by participant, and the metadata was provided uncurated.

TCRbeta CDR3 regions were amplified from genomic DNA by means of the immunoSEQ Assay, a bias-controlled multiplex PCR. Processing in the source paper ran as follows. Nucleated cell counts per sample were estimated from amplification of reference gene primers within the assay. Sequence reads were collapsed and filtered to measure the absolute abundance of every unique TCRbeta CDR3 rearrangement. For each sample, productive Simpson clonality was calculated by taking the square root of Simpson's diversity index across productive rearrangements. Drawn from immuneACCESS, this table holds only the in-frame rearrangements with V and J called that TCRdb kept. Clones are partly lost; checked studies trace under half to an unresolved V gene and leave the rest unexplained. V and J calls and clone size follow that table, whereas D and trimming were derived from the DNA. The sample table holds hundreds of thousands of clones, of which less than 90% were seen once. The top ten clonotypes cover roughly 0.7% of the sample.

This clonotype was sampled from a man in his forties with acute or convalescent COVID-19. Here the chain combines TRBV15 and TRBJ2-7; no D gene call is confident. Sequencing was carried out using peripheral blood. This receptor carries the CDR3 CATSVGRTYEQYF. Here is the DNA: TGTGCCACCAGCGTGGGCAGAACCTACGAGCAGTACTTC.